This T cell receptor beta chain was obtained from a study of blood T cell repertoires in COVID-19. Looking at the study overall: The cDNA or gDNA used as material had been derived from T cells, B-cell-depleted T cells, or PBMCs.

Measured with immunoSEQ multiplex PCR; TCRdb has only the in-frame clones, and not every one. The table records under 250,000 clones, roughly 85% of them present only once. Turning to this clone: Other DNA sequences from this sample encode an identical CDR3 as well.

CDR3 length: 14 residues. The V and J ends lost 0 bases and 1 base respectively, with 7 bases between them. Germline CDR1 and CDR2: SGHRS and YFSETQ. Sequenced material: PBMCs or T cells enriched from blood (not recorded which). The clonotype comes from a woman between 50 and 59 years old with acute COVID-19. V is TRBV5-1 and J is TRBJ1-1, with a tentative D call TRBD1 (5 bases). The CDR3 nucleotides are TGCGCCAGCAGCTTGGCGGGGGGGAACACTGAAGCTTTCTTT. It translates to CASSLAGGNTEAFF.